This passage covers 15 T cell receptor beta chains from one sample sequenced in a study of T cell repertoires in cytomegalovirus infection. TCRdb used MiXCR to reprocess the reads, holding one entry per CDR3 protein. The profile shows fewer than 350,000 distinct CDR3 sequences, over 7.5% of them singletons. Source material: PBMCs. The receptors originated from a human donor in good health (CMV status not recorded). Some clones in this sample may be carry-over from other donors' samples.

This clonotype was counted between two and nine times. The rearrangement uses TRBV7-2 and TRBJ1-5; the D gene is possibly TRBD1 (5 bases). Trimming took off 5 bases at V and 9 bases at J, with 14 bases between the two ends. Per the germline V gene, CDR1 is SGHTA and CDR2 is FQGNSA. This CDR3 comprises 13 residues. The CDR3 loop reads CASSLATDRPQHF. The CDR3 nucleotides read TGTGCCAGCAGCCTTGCGACAGACCGGCCCCAGCATTTT.

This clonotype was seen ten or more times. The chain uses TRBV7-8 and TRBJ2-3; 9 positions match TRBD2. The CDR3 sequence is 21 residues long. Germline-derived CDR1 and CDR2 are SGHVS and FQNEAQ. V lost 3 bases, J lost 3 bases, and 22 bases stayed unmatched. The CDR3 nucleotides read TGTGCCAGCAGCTTCCGGAGGCTGCCTAGCGGGGAGGAACTGGATACAGATACGCAGTATTTT. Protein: CASSFRRLPSGEELDTDTQYF. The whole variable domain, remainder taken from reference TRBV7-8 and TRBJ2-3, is GAGVSQSPRYKVAKRGQDVALRCDPISGHVSLFWYQQALGQGPEFLTYFQNEAQLDKSGLPSDRFFAERPEGSVSTLKIQRTQQEDSAVYLCASSFRRLPSGEELDTDTQYFGPGTRLTVL.

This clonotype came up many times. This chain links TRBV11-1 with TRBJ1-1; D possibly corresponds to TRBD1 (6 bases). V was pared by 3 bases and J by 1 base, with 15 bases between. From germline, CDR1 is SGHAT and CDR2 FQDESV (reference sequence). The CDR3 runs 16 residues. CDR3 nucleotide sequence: TGTGCCAGCAGCTTTAATTCCGGACAGCGGAACACTGAAGCTTTCTTT. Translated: CASSFNSGQRNTEAFF.

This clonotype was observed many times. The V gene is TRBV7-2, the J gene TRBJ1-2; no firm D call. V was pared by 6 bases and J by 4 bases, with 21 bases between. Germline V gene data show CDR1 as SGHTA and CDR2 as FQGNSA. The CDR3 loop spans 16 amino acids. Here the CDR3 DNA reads TGTGCCAGCAGTTCAGCACTGGGGATGGCTACCTATGGCTACACCTTC. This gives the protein CASSSALGMATYGYTF.

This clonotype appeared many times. The CDR3 nucleotides read TGTGCCAGCAGCTTGAGCGGGAGGGGGTACAATGAGCAGTTCTTC. Translation: CASSLSGRGYNEQFF. J is TRBJ2-1 and V is TRBV7-2, with 10 bases fitting TRBD2. After removal of 3 bases from V and 4 bases from J, the junction contained 3 bases not matched to a gene. This CDR3 region has 15 residues. CDR1 and CDR2 from the germline V gene are SGHTA and FQGNSA. The full variable domain, with the rest looked up from reference TRBV7-2 and TRBJ2-1, is GAGVSQSPSNKVTEKGKDVELRCDPISGHTALYWYRQSLGQGLEFLIYFQGNSAPDKSGLPSDRFSAERTGGSVSTLTIQRTQQEDSAVYLCASSLSGRGYNEQFFGPGTRLTVL.

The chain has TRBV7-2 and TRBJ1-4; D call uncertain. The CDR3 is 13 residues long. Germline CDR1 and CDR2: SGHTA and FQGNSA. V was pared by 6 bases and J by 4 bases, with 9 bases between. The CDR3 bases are TGTGCCAGCAGTAGCCGGATTAATGAAAAACTGTTTTTT. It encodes CASSSRINEKLFF.

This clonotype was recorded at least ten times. Written as DNA, the CDR3 is TGCGCCAGCAGCTTGGGGGGAGCGACAGGGCACGGCTACACCTTC. As protein: CASSLGGATGHGYTF. The chain couples TRBV5-1 to TRBJ1-2, with 7 bases identical to TRBD1. V lost 0 bases, J lost 8 bases, and 10 bases stayed unmatched. Germline CDR1 is SGHRS and CDR2 is YFSETQ. The CDR3 contains 15 residues.

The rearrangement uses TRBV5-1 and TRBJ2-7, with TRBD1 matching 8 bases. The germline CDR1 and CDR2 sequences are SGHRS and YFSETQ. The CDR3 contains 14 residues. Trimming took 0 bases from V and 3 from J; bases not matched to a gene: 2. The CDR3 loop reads CASSLETGVYEQYF. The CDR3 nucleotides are TGCGCCAGCAGCTTGGAGACAGGGGTCTACGAGCAGTACTTC.

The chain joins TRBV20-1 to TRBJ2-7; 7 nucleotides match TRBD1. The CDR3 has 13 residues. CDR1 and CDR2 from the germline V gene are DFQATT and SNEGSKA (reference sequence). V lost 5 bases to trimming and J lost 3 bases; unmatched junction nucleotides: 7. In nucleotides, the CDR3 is TGCAGTGCTTTCTCCGGACAGGTCTACGAGCAGTACTTC. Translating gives CSAFSGQVYEQYF.

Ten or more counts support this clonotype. Here the CDR3 DNA reads TGTGCCAGCAGCTTAGTTAAGGGGACATACAATGAGCAGTTCTTC. Protein sequence: CASSLVKGTYNEQFF. This rearrangement joins TRBV7-2 to TRBJ2-1, with D possibly being TRBD1 (6 bases). Between the trimmed V and J ends, which lost 1 base and 4 bases, there was a span of 11 bases. The CDR3 sequence is 15 residues long. Germline CDR1 is SGHTA and CDR2 is FQGNSA. Together with reference TRBV7-2 and TRBJ2-1, the CDR3 gives the full variable domain: GAGVSQSPSNKVTEKGKDVELRCDPISGHTALYWYRQSLGQGLEFLIYFQGNSAPDKSGLPSDRFSAERTGGSVSTLTIQRTQQEDSAVYLCASSLVKGTYNEQFFGPGTRLTVL.

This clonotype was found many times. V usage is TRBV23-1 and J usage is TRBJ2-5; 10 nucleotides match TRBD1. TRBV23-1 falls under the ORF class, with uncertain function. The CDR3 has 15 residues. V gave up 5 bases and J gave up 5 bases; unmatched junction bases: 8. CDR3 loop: CASSATGTGDETQYF. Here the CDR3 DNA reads TGCGCCAGCAGTGCTACGGGGACAGGGGACGAGACCCAGTACTTC.

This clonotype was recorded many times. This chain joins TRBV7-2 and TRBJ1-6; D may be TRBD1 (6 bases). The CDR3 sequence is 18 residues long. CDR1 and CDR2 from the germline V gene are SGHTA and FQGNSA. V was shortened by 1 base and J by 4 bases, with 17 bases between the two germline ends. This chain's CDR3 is CASSLEGGTKAYNSPLHF. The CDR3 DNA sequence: TGTGCCAGCAGCTTAGAGGGGGGGACGAAGGCTTATAATTCACCCCTCCACTTT.

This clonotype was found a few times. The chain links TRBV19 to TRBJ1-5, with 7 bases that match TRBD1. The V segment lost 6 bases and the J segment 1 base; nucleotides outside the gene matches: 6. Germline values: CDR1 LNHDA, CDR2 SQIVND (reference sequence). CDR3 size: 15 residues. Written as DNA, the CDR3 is TGTGCCAGTAGGTTCCGGGACAGAAGCAATCAGCCCCAGCATTTT. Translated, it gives CASRFRDRSNQPQHF.

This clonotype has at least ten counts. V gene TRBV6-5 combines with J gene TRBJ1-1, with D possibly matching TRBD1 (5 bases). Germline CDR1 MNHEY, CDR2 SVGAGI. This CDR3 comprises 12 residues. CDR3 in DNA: TGTGCGAGCGGGGGATGGAACACTGAAGCTTTCTTT. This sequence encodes CASGGWNTEAFF.

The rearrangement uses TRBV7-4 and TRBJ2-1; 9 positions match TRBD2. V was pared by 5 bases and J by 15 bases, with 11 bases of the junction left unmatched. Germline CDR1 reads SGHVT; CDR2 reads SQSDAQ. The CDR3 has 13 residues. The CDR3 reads CASSPPGLARLFF. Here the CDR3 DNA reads TGTGCCAGCAGCCCACCGGGACTAGCTAGGTTGTTCTTC.